This T cell receptor beta chain was sequenced for a study of blood T cell repertoires in COVID-19. Study-level information: T cells, B-cell-depleted T cells, or PBMCs provided the cDNA or gDNA that served as material.

Only in-frame clones appear in the TCRdb table, and some are missing; sequencing was by immunoSEQ multiplex PCR. The table shows fewer than 200,000 clones, with under 90% occurring only once. All enrollees were roughly 18 to 95 years old and from about 25 US areas. Participants were placed into cohorts based on the clinical history they reported. Each recovered donor of Cohort 3 presented with two negative PCRs, clearance, or symptom resolution. The sequenced sample consisted of PBMCs or T cells enriched from blood (not recorded which). The TCR sequence derives from a man aged 45-65 years who had recovered from COVID-19.

The CDR3 reads CSVGKGETQYF. CDR3 sequence (DNA): TGCAGCGTCGGTAAGGGGGAGACCCAGTACTTC. V is TRBV29-1 and J is TRBJ2-5, with D possibly TRBD1 on 5 matching bases. V was pared by 6 bases and J by 5 bases, with 10 bases between. The germline CDR1 and CDR2 sequences are SQVTM and ANQGSEA. The CDR3 loop spans 11 amino acids.